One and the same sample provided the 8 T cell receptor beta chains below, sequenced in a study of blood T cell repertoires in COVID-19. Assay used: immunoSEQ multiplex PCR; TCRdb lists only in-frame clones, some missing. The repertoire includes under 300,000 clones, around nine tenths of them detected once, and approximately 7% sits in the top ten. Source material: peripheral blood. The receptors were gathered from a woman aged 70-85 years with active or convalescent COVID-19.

Here the CDR3 reads CASSYGGGIGLEQFF. The CDR3 nucleotides are TGTGCCAGCAGTTACGGGGGGGGCATCGGCCTAGAGCAGTTCTTC. The chain uses TRBV6-2 or TRBV6-3 and TRBJ2-1; a possible D gene is TRBD2 (7 bases). The CDR3 runs 15 residues. Deletions cut 2 bases from V and 10 bases from J, with 18 bases between. Germline V gives CDR1 MNHEY, CDR2 SVGEGT.

In nucleotides, the CDR3 is TGTGCCAGCAGCGTAGTGCAGGGGACCGGGGAGCTGTTTTTT. Its translation is CASSVVQGTGELFF. J is TRBJ2-2 and V is TRBV9; TRBD1 is a possible D gene (6 bases). V lost 0 bases to trimming and J lost 5 bases, with 8 bases between them. This CDR3 has 14 amino acids. Per germline, CDR1 SGDLS and CDR2 YYNGEE.

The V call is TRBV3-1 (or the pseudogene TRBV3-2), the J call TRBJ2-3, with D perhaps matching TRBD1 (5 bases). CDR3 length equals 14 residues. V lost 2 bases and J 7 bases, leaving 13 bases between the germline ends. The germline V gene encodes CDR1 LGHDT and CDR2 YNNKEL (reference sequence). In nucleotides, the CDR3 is TGTGCCAGCAGCCAAAGTAACCAGGGATATACGCAGTATTTT. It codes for CASSQSNQGYTQYF.

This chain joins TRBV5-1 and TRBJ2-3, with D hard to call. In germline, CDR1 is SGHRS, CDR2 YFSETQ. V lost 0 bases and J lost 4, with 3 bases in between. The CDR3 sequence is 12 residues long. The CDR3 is CASSLGADTQYF. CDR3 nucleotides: TGCGCCAGCAGCTTGGGCGCAGATACGCAGTATTTT.

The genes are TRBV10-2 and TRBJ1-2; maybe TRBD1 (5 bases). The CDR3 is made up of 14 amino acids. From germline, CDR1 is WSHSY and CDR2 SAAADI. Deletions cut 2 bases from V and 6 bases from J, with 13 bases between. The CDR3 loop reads CASSEAGSVDGYTF. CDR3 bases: TGCGCCAGCAGTGAGGCAGGGTCGGTGGATGGCTACACCTTC.

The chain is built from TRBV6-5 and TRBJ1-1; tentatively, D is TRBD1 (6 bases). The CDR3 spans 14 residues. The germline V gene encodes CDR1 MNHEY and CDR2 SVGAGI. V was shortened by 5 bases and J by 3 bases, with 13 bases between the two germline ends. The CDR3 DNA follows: TGTGCCAGCAGTCGCGACAGGAGAGACACTGAAGCTTTCTTT. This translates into CASSRDRRDTEAFF.

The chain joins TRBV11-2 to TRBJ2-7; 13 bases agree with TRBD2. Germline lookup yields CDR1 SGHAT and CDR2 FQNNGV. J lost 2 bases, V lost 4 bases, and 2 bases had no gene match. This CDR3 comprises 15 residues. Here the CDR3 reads CASSSGLAGTYEQYF. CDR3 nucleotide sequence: TGTGCCAGCAGCTCGGGACTAGCGGGGACCTACGAGCAGTACTTC. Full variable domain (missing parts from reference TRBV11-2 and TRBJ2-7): EAGVAQSPRYKIIEKRQSVAFWCNPISGHATLYWYQQILGQGPKLLIQFQNNGVVDDSQLPKDRFSAERLKGVDSTLKIQPAKLEDSAVYLCASSSGLAGTYEQYFGPGTRLTVT.

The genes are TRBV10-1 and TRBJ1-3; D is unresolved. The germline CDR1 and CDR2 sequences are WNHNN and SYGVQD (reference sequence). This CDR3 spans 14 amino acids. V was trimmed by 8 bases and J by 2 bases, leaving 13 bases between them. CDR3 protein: CASGSGMPGNTIYF. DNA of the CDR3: TGCGCCAGCGGAAGCGGGATGCCTGGAAACACCATATATTTT.